The rows below give T cell receptor beta chains drawn from one sample of a study of blood T cell repertoires in COVID-19. The table came from immunoSEQ multiplex PCR; TCRdb's copy has only in-frame clones and leaves some out. The sample carries roughly 63,000 clones, 88% recorded once. What was sequenced was peripheral blood. These receptors were obtained from a woman aged 50 to 65 with active or convalescent COVID-19. Each CDR3 is given with its conserved first and last residue. The D gene is left open where the match is weak. Clone size is given for some rows only: seen once, a few or many times, or a class if the clone is expanded.

D gene	V gene	J gene	clone size	CDR3 protein	CDR3 DNA
NA	TRBV7-6	TRBJ1-5	NA	CASSLIGGSYSNQPQHF	TGTGCCAGCAGCTTAATAGGCGGCAGTTATAGCAATCAGCCCCAGCATTTT
NA	TRBV3-1/TRBV3-2	TRBJ1-2	NA	CASSPKIGRKDYGYTF	TGTGCCAGCAGCCCCAAGATAGGGAGGAAAGACTATGGCTACACCTTC
NA	TRBV9	TRBJ1-5	NA	CASSQTQGYQPQHF	TGTGCCAGCAGTCAGACCCAGGGGTACCAGCCCCAGCATTTT
NA	TRBV6-1	TRBJ1-2	few	CASSERVGYGYTF	TGTGCCAGCAGTGAGAGGGTCGGCTATGGCTACACCTTC
NA	TRBV25-1	TRBJ2-1	few	CASSEVTRGANEQFF	TGTGCCAGCAGTGAAGTGACTAGAGGCGCCAATGAGCAGTTCTTC
NA	TRBV5-1	TRBJ1-1	NA	CASTDRTGTFTEAFF	TGCGCCAGCACAGATAGAACAGGGACGTTCACTGAAGCTTTCTTT
TRBD1	TRBV2	TRBJ1-1	once	CASSVQGGGTEAFF	TGTGCCAGCAGTGTTCAGGGGGGCGGCACTGAAGCTTTCTTT
TRBD1	TRBV6-5	TRBJ1-2	NA	CASSITGGRTGGYTF	TGTGCCAGCAGTATTACAGGGGGAAGGACTGGAGGCTACACCTTC
NA	TRBV21-1	TRBJ1-2	once	CASMGQPYGYTF	TGTGCCAGTATGGGACAGCCCTATGGCTACACCTTC
NA	TRBV7-8	TRBJ2-1	NA	CASRISPGQGHNEQFF	TGTGCCAGCAGAATCTCCCCAGGTCAGGGTCACAATGAGCAGTTCTTC
TRBD1	TRBV11-2	TRBJ1-1	NA	CASSPPGQVSWTEAFF	TGTGCCAGCAGTCCCCCGGGACAGGTTTCTTGGACTGAAGCTTTCTTT
TRBD2	TRBV11-2	TRBJ2-1	NA	CASSLVTRTSGVTPNEQFF	TGTGCCAGCAGCTTAGTCACGAGGACTAGCGGGGTGACCCCCAATGAGCAGTTCTTC
NA	TRBV28	TRBJ2-3	NA	CASSWAEGTDTQYF	TGTGCCAGCAGTTGGGCGGAGGGCACAGATACGCAGTATTTT
TRBD2	TRBV7-9	TRBJ2-7	NA	CASSRTSGGDYEQYF	TGTGCCAGCAGCCGGACTAGCGGCGGAGACTACGAGCAGTACTTC
NA	TRBV30	TRBJ2-5	once	CAWSVRGNQETQYF	TGTGCCTGGAGTGTCAGAGGGAATCAAGAGACCCAGTACTTC
TRBD1	TRBV5-1	TRBJ1-1	NA	CASRAGQGSLETEAFF	TGCGCCAGCAGGGCCGGACAGGGTAGTTTGGAGACTGAAGCTTTCTTT
NA	TRBV20-1	TRBJ1-1	NA	CSASWLTEAFF	TGCAGTGCTAGCTGGCTCACTGAAGCTTTCTTT
NA	TRBV5-1	TRBJ2-2	NA	CASSLGGAGELFF	TGCGCCAGCAGCTTGGGGGGAGCCGGGGAGCTGTTTTTT
TRBD1	TRBV6-5	TRBJ1-1	NA	CASRGLDRGNTEAFF	TGTGCCAGCAGAGGCCTAGACAGGGGGAACACTGAAGCTTTCTTT
TRBD2	TRBV30	TRBJ2-7	NA	CAWSVYSGSGEQYF	TGTGCCTGGAGTGTGTATAGCGGGAGTGGGGAGCAGTACTTC
NA	TRBV24-1	TRBJ2-2	once	CATSDSSGAGELFF	TGTGCCACCAGTGATTCCTCCGGGGCCGGGGAGCTGTTTTTT
NA	TRBV14	TRBJ2-7	few	CASSPFSGTLEGEQYF	TGTGCCAGCAGCCCATTCAGCGGAACCTTAGAAGGGGAGCAGTACTTC
NA	TRBV4-1	TRBJ1-4	NA	CASSQDWGDEKLFF	TGCGCCAGCAGCCAAGATTGGGGGGACGAAAAACTGTTTTTT